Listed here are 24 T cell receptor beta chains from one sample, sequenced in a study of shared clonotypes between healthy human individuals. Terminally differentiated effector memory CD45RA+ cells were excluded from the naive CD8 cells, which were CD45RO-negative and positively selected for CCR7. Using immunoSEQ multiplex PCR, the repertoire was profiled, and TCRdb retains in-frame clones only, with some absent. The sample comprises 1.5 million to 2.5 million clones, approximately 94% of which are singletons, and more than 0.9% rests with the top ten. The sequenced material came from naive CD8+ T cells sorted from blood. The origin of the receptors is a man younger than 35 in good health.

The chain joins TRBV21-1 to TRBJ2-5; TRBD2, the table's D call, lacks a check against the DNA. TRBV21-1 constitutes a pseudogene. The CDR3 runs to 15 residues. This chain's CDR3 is CASSKAIARRETQYF. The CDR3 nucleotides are TGTGCCAGCAGCAAAGCGATCGCACGGAGGGAGACCCAGTACTTC.

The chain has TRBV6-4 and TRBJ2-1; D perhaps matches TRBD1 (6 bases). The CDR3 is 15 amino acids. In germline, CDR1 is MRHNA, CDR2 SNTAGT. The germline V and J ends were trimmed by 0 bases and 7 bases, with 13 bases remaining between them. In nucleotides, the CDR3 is TGTGCCAGCAGTGACTCGACTGCAGGGGTGAATGAGCAGTTCTTC. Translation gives CASSDSTAGVNEQFF.

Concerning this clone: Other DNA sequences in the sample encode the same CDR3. The CDR3 is CASSLSTGLNTEAFF. For the CDR3, the DNA is TGTGCCAGCAGTTTATCGACGGGTTTGAACACTGAAGCTTTCTTT. The V gene is TRBV27, the J gene TRBJ1-1; no clear D. The CDR3 spans 15 residues. Germline V gene sequence: CDR1 MNHEY, CDR2 SMNVEV (reference sequence). Trimming removed 0 bases at V and 0 bases at J, with 8 bases between.

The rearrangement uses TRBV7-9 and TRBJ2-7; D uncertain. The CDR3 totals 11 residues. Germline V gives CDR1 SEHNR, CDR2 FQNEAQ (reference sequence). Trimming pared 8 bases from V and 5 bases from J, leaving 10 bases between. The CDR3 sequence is CASGPWDEQYF. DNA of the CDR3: TGTGCCAGCGGCCCTTGGGACGAGCAGTACTTC.

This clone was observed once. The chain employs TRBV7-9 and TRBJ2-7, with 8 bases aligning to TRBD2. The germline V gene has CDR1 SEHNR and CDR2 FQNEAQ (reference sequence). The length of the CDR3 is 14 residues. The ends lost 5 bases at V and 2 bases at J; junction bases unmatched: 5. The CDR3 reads CASSPAGVTYEQYF. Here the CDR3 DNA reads TGTGCCAGCAGCCCAGCGGGGGTTACCTACGAGCAGTACTTC.

CDR3 sequence (DNA): TGTGCCAGCAGCCCGGGCTGGGCTTACGAGCAGTACTTC. It translates to CASSPGWAYEQYF. This chain uses TRBV11-2 with TRBJ2-7; D remains unclear. Trimming left V 5 bases short and J 4 bases short, with 12 bases between. The CDR3 loop spans 13 amino acids. CDR1 and CDR2 (germline): SGHAT, FQNNGV. The whole variable domain, remainder taken from reference TRBV11-2 and TRBJ2-7, is EAGVAQSPRYKIIEKRQSVAFWCNPISGHATLYWYQQILGQGPKLLIQFQNNGVVDDSQLPKDRFSAERLKGVDSTLKIQPAKLEDSAVYLCASSPGWAYEQYFGPGTRLTVT.

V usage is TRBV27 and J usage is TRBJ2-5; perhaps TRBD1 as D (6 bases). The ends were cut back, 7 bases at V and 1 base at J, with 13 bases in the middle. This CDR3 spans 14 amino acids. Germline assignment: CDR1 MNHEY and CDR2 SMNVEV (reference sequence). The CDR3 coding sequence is TGTGCCAGCAATCCTCTAGGGGGCCAAGAGACCCAGTACTTC. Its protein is CASNPLGGQETQYF.

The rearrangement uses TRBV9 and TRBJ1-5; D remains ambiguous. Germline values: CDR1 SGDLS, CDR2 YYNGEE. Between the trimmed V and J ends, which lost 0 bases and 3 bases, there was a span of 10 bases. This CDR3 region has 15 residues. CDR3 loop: CASSVASGINQPQHF. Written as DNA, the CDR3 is TGTGCCAGCAGCGTAGCTTCAGGAATCAATCAGCCCCAGCATTTT.

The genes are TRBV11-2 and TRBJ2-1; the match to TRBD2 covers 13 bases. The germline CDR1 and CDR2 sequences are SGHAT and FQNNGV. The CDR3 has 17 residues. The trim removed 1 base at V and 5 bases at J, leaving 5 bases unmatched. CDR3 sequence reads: CASSLVPGLAGNNEQFF. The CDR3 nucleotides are TGTGCCAGCAGCTTAGTCCCGGGACTAGCGGGAAACAATGAGCAGTTCTTC.

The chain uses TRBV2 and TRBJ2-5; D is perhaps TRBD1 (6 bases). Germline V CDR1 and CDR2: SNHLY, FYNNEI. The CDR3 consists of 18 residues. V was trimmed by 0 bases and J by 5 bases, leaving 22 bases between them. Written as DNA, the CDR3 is TGTGCCAGCAGTGAAGCTGGGACATGGGCCCTTGTTGATGAGACCCAGTACTTC. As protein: CASSEAGTWALVDETQYF.

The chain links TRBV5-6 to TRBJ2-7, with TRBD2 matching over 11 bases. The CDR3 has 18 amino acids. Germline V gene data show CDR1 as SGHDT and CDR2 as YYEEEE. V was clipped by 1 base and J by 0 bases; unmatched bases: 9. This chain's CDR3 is CASSLWGLAVQSSYEQYF. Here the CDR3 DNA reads TGTGCCAGCAGCTTGTGGGGACTAGCGGTCCAAAGCTCCTACGAGCAGTACTTC. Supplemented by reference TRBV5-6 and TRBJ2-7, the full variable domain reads DAGVTQSPTHLIKTRGQQVTLRCSPKSGHDTVSWYQQALGQGPQFIFQYYEEEERQRGNFPDRFSGHQFPNYSSELNVNALLLGDSALYLCASSLWGLAVQSSYEQYFGPGTRLTVT.

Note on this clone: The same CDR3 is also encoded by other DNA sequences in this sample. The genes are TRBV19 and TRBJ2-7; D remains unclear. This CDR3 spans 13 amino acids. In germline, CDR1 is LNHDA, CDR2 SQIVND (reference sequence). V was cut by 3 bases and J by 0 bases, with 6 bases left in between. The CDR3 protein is CASSIAVSYEQYF. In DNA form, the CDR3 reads TGTGCCAGTAGTATCGCCGTCTCCTACGAGCAGTACTTC.

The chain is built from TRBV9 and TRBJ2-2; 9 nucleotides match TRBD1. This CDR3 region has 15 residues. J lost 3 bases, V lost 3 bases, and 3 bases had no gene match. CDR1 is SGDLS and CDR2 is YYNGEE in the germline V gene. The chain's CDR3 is CASSGDRGDTGELFF. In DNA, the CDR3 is TGTGCCAGCAGCGGAGACAGGGGGGACACCGGGGAGCTGTTTTTT.

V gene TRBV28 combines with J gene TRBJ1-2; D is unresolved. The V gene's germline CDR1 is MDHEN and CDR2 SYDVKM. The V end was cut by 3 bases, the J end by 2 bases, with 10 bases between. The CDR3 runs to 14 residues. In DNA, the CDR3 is TGTGCCAGCAGTTTTAAGGAGTACAACTATGGCTACACCTTC. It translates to CASSFKEYNYGYTF.

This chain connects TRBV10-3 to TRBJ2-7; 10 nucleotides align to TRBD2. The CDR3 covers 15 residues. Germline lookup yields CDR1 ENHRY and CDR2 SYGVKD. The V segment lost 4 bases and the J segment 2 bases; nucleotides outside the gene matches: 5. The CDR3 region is CAISGGLAETYEQYF. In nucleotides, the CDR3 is TGTGCCATCAGTGGCGGACTAGCGGAGACCTACGAGCAGTACTTC.

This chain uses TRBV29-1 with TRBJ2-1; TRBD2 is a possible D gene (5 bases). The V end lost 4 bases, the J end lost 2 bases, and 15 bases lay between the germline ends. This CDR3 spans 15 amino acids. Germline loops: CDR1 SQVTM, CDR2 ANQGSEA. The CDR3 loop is CSVGGAGPAYNEQFF. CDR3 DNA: TGCAGCGTTGGAGGCGCGGGCCCCGCCTACAATGAGCAGTTCTTC.

CDR3 in DNA: TGCAGCGTTGTGGAGCGGGGACAACCCTACGAGCAGTACTTC. Translating gives CSVVERGQPYEQYF. The rearrangement joins TRBV29-1 to TRBJ2-7, with D perhaps matching TRBD2 (7 bases). The CDR3 is made up of 14 amino acids. Trimming shortened V by 4 bases and J by 2 bases, and 15 bases separated the two germline ends. CDR1 is SQVTM, CDR2 ANQGSEA, per germline.

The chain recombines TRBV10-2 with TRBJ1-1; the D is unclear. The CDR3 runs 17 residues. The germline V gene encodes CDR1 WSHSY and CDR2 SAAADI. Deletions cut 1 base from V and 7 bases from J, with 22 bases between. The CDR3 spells CASSEFLSVTRQSEAFF. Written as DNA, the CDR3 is TGCGCCAGCAGTGAGTTTTTGTCAGTAACGCGCCAAAGTGAAGCTTTCTTT.

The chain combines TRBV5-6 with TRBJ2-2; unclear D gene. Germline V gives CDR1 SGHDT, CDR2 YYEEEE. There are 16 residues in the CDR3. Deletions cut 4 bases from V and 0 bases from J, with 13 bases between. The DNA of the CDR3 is TGTGCCAGCAGCCTCGGGTTTGTGACGAACACCGGGGAGCTGTTTTTT. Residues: CASSLGFVTNTGELFF.

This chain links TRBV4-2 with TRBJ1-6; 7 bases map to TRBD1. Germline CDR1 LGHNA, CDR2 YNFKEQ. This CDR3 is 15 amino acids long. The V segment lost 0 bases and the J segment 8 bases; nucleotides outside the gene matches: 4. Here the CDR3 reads CASSQDAGGYSPLHF. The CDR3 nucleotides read TGTGCCAGCAGCCAAGACGCAGGGGGATATTCACCCCTCCACTTT.

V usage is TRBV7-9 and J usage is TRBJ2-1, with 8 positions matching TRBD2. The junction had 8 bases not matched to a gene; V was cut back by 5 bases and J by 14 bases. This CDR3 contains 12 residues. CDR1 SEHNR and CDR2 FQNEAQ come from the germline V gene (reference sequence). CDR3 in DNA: TGTGCCAGCAGCGCTACTAGCGGCGAGGAGTTCTTC. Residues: CASSATSGEEFF.

Written as DNA, the CDR3 is TGTGCCAGCAGCTATAGGACAGATCCTGGAAACACCATATATTTT. This translates into CASSYRTDPGNTIYF. The rearrangement uses TRBV13 and TRBJ1-3; D perhaps matches TRBD1 (6 bases). V lost 4 bases, J lost 2 bases, and 12 bases lay in between. The CDR3 has 15 amino acids. Germline values: CDR1 PRHDT, CDR2 FYEKMQ (reference sequence).

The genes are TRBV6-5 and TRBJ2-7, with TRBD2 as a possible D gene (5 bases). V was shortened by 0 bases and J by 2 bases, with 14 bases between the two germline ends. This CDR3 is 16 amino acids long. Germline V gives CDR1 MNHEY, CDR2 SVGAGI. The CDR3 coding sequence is TGTGCCAGCAGTTACTCCCAGCAGGACTCGGCCTACGAGCAGTACTTC. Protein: CASSYSQQDSAYEQYF.

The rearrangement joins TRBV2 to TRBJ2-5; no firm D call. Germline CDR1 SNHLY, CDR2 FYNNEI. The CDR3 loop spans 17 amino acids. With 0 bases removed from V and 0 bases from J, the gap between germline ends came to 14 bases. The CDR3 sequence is CASSEALRFQDQETQYF. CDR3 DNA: TGTGCCAGCAGTGAAGCGCTTCGTTTCCAGGACCAAGAGACCCAGTACTTC.